This entry features one TCR beta chain sequence. The sample comes from a study of OX40 agonist ivuxolimab in advanced cancers. The data were produced by immunoSEQ multiplex PCR, yet TCRdb's version contains in-frame clones alone and is incomplete. This table holds 65,000 to 95,000 clones, roughly 84% found once. The origin of this receptor is an adult with an advanced solid tumor such as melanoma, head and neck, liver or kidney cancer. This sample comprised CD4+ or CD8+ T cells sorted from blood, obtained in a trial of the OX40 agonist ivuxolimab.

Written as DNA, the CDR3 is TGTGCCAGCAGCTTAGCGAGTGGGTACAATGAGCAGTTCTTC. Translated: CASSLASGYNEQFF. This chain uses TRBV7-9 with TRBJ2-1, with D unclear. V was cut by 0 bases and J by 4 bases, with 7 bases left in between. The germline gives CDR1 SEHNR, CDR2 FQNEAQ (reference sequence). This CDR3 is 14 amino acids long. The variable domain in full, with the rest retrieved from reference TRBV7-9 and TRBJ2-1, is DTGVSQNPRHKITKRGQNVTFRCDPISEHNRLYWYRQTLGQGPEFLTYFQNEAQLEKSRLLSDRFSAERPKGSFSTLEIQRTEQGDSAMYLCASSLASGYNEQFFGPGTRLTVL.